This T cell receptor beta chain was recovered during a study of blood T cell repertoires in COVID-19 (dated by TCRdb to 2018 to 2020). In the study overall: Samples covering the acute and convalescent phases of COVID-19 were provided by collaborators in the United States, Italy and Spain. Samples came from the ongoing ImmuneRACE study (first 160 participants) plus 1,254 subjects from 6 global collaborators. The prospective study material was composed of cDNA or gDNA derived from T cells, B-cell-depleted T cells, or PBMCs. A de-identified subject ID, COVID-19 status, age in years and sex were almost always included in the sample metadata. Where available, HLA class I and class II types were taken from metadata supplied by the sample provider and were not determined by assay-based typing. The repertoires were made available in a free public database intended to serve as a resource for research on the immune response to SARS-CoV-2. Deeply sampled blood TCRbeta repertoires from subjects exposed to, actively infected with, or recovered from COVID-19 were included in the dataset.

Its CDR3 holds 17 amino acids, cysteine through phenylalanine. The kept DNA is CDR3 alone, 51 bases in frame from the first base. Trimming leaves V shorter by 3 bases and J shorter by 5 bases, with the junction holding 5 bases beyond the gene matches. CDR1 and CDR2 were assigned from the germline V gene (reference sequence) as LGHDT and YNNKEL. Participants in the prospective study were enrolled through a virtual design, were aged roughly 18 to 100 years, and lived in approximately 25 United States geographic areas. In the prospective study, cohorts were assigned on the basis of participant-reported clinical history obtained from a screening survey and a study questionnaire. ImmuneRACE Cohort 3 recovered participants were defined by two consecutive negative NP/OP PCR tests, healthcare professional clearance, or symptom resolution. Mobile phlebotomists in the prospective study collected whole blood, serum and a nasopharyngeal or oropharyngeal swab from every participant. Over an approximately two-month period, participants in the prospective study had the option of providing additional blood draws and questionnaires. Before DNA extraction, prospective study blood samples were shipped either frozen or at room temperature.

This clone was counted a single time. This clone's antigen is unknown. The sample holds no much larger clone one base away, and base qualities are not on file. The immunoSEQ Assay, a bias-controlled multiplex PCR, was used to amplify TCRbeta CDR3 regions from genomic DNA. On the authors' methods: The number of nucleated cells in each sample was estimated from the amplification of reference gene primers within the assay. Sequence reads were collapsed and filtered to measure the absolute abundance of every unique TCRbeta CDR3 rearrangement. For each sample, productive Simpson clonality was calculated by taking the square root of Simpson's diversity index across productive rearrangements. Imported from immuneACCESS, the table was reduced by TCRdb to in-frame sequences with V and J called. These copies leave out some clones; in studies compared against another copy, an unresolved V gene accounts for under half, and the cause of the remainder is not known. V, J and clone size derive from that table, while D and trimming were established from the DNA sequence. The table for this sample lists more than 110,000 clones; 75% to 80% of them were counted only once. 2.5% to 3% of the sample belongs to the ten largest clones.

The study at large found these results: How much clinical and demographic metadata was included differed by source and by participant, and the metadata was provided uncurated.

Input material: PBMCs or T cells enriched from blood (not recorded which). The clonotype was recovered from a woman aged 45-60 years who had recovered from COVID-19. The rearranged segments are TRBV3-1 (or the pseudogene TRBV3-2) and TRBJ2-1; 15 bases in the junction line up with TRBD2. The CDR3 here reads CASSHEGLAGGNNEQFF. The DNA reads TGTGCCAGCAGCCACGAGGGACTAGCGGGGGGCAACAATGAGCAGTTCTTC.